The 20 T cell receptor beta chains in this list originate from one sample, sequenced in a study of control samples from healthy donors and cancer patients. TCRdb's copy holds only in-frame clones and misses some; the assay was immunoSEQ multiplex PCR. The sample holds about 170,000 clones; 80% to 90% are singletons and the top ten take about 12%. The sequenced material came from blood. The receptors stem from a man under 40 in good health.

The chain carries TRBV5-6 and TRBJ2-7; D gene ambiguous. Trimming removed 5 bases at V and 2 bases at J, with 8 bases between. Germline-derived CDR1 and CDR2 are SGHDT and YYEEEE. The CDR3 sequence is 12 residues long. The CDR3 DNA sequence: TGTGCCAGCAGGTTTAGGACCTACGAGCAGTACTTC. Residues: CASRFRTYEQYF.

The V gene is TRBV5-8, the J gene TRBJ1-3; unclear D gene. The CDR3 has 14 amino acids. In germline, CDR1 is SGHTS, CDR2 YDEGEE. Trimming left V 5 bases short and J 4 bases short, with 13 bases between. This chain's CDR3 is CASRDLSKGNTIYF. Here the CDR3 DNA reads TGTGCCAGCAGGGACCTCTCCAAAGGAAACACCATATATTTT. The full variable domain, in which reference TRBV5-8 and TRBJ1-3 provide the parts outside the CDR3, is EAGVTQSPTHLIKTRGQQATLRCSPISGHTSVYWYQQALGLGLQFLLWYDEGEERNRGNFPPRFSGRQFPNYSSELNVNALELEDSALYLCASRDLSKGNTIYFGEGSWLTVV.

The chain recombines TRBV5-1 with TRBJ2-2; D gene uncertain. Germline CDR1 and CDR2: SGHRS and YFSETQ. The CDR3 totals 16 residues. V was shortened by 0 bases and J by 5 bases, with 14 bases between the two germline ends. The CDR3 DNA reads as TGCGCCAGCAGCTTGGGGTCGGCCCCCCAGACCGGGGAGCTGTTTTTT. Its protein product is CASSLGSAPQTGELFF. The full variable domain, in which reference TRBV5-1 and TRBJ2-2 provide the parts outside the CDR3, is KAGVTQTPRYLIKTRGQQVTLSCSPISGHRSVSWYQQTPGQGLQFLFEYFSETQRNKGNFPGRFSGRQFSNSRSEMNVSTLELGDSALYLCASSLGSAPQTGELFFGEGSRLTVL.

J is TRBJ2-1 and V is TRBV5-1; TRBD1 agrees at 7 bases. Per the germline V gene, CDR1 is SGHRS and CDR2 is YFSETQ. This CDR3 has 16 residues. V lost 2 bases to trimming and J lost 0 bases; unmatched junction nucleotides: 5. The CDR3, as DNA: TGCGCCAGCAGCTTTGTAGGGGGCAGCTCCTACAATGAGCAGTTCTTC. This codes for CASSFVGGSSYNEQFF.

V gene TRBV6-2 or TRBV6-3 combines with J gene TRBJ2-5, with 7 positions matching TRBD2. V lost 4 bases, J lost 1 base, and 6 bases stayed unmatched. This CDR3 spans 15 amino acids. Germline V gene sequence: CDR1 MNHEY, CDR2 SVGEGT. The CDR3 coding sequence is TGTGCCAGCAGTTTCTCTTGGGGGGGCCAAGAGACCCAGTACTTC. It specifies CASSFSWGGQETQYF.

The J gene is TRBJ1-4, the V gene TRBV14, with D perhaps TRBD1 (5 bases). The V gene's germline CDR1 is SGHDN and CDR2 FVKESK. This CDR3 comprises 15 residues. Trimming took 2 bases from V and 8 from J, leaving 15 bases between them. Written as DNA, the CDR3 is TGTGCCAGCAGCCAACCGGGACCGCCGAGGGAAAAACTGTTTTTT. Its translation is CASSQPGPPREKLFF.

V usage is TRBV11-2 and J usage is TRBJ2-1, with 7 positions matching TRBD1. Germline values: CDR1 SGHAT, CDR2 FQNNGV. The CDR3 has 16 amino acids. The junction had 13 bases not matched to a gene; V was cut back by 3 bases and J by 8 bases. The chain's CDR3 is CASSLGRAGGNDEQFF. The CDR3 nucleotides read TGTGCCAGCAGCTTGGGCCGGGCAGGGGGTAATGATGAGCAGTTCTTC. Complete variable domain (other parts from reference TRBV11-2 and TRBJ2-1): EAGVAQSPRYKIIEKRQSVAFWCNPISGHATLYWYQQILGQGPKLLIQFQNNGVVDDSQLPKDRFSAERLKGVDSTLKIQPAKLEDSAVYLCASSLGRAGGNDEQFFGPGTRLTVL.

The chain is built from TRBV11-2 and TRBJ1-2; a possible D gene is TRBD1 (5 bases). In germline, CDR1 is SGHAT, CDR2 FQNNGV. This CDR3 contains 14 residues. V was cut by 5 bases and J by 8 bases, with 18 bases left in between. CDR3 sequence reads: CASSLSPGGDGYTF. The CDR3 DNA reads TGTGCCAGCAGCCTTTCGCCGGGAGGGGACGGCTACACCTTC.

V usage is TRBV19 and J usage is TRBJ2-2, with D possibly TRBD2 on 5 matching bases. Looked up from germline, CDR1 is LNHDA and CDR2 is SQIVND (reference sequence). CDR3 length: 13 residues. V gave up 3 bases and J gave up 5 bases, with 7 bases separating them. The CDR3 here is CASSIGLTGELFF. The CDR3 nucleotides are TGTGCCAGTAGTATCGGACTTACCGGGGAGCTGTTTTTT.

This CDR3 reads CASSLGRPGGLRQYF. CDR3 nucleotides: TGTGCCAGCAGTTTAGGCAGACCAGGGGGCTTAAGGCAGTACTTC. The V and J genes are TRBV27 and TRBJ2-7; 8 bases match TRBD1. The germline gives CDR1 MNHEY, CDR2 SMNVEV (reference sequence). Trimming cost V 2 bases and J 9 bases; bases outside gene matches: 12. The CDR3 runs 15 residues.

The CDR3 reads CASSMKGGATNEKLFF. CDR3 nucleotide sequence: TGTGCCAGTAGTATGAAGGGAGGGGCAACTAATGAAAAACTGTTTTTT. J is TRBJ1-4 and V is TRBV19, with D possibly being TRBD1 (5 bases). The length of the CDR3 is 16 residues. CDR1 and CDR2 from the germline V gene are LNHDA and SQIVND (reference sequence). Trimming shortened V by 3 bases and J by 0 bases, and 11 bases separated the two germline ends.

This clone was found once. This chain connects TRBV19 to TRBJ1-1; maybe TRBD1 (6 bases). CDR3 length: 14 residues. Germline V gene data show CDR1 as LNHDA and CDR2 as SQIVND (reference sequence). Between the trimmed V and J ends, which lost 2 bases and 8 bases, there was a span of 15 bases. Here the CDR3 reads CASSIQGFGGEAFF. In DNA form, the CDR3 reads TGTGCCAGTAGTATACAAGGGTTTGGGGGCGAAGCTTTCTTT.

CDR3 residues: CASSIGLVSYNEQFF. Written as DNA, the CDR3 is TGTGCCAGTAGTATAGGGCTAGTCTCCTACAATGAGCAGTTCTTC. The chain is built from TRBV19 and TRBJ2-1; D gene ambiguous. Trimming took 1 base from V and 0 from J, leaving 7 bases between them. Looked up from germline, CDR1 is LNHDA and CDR2 is SQIVND (reference sequence). The CDR3 has 15 residues.

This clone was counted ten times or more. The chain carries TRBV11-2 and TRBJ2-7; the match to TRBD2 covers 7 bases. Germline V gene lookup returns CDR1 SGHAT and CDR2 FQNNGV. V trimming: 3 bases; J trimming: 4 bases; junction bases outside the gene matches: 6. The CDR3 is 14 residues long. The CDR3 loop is CASSLGGPGYEQYF. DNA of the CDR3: TGTGCCAGCAGCTTGGGAGGGCCAGGGTACGAGCAGTACTTC.

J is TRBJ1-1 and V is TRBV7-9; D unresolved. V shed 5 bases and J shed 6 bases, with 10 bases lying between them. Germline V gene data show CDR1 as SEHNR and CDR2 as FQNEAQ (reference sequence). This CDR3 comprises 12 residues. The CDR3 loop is CASSRGRSEAFF. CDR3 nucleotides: TGTGCCAGCAGCCGAGGACGGTCTGAAGCTTTCTTT.

CDR3: CASSTLGLVTQYF. The CDR3 DNA is TGTGCCAGCAGCACACTAGGATTGGTGACCCAGTACTTC. The rearrangement joins TRBV2 to TRBJ2-5; perhaps TRBD2 as D (5 bases). The CDR3 runs to 13 residues. Germline CDR1 reads SNHLY; CDR2 reads FYNNEI. V gave up 6 bases and J gave up 7 bases, with 15 bases separating them.

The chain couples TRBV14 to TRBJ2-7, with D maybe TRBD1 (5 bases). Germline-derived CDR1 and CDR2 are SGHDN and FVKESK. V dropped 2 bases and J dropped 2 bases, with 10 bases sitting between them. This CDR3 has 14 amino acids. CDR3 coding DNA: TGTGCCAGCAGCCAATCGGACACCACCTACGAGCAGTACTTC. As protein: CASSQSDTTYEQYF. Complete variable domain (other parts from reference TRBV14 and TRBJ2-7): EAGVTQFPSHSVIEKGQTVTLRCDPISGHDNLYWYRRVMGKEIKFLLHFVKESKQDESGMPNNRFLAERTGGTYSTLKVQPAELEDSGVYFCASSQSDTTYEQYFGPGTRLTVT.

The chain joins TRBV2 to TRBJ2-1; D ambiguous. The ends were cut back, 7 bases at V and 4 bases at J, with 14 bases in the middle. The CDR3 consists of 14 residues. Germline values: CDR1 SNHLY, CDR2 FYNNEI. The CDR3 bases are TGTGCCAGCAAGATCCTCCACCCGTACAATGAGCAGTTCTTC. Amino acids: CASKILHPYNEQFF.

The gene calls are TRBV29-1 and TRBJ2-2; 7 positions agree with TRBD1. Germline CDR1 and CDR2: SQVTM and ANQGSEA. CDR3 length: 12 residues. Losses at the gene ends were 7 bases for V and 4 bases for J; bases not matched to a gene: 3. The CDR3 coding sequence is TGCAGCGCCCACAGGGGCACCGGGGAGCTGTTTTTT. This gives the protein CSAHRGTGELFF.

CDR3 nucleotide sequence: TGTGCCAGCAGGACTGCCCCAGGAGGCAATGAAAAACTGTTTTTT. Translated, it gives CASRTAPGGNEKLFF. The V and J genes are TRBV6-5 and TRBJ1-4; D is unresolved. The V gene lost 6 bases and the J gene lost 5 bases, with 16 bases spanning the gap. The CDR3 is made up of 15 amino acids. Germline values: CDR1 MNHEY, CDR2 SVGAGI.